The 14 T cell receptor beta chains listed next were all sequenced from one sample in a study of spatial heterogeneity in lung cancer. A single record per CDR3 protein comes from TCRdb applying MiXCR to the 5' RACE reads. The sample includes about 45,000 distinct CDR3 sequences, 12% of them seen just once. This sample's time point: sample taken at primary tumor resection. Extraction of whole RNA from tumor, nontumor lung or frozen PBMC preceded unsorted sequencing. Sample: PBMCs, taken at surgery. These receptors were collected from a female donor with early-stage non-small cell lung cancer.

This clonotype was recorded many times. CDR3: CASSRLALVDEQFF. CDR3 in DNA: TGTGCCAGCAGTCGACTAGCGTTGGTGGATGAGCAGTTCTTC. V and J are TRBV3-1 and TRBJ2-1; 8 bases map to TRBD2. J was trimmed by 8 bases and V by 6 bases; bases with no gene match: 9. The CDR3 extends over 14 amino acids. The germline V gene has CDR1 LGHDT and CDR2 YNNKEL (reference sequence).

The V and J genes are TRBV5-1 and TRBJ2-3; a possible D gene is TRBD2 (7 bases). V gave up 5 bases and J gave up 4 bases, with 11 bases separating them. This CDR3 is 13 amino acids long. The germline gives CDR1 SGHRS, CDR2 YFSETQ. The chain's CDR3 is CASSSGGPDTQYF. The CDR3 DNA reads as TGCGCCAGCAGTTCGGGGGGCCCAGATACGCAGTATTTT. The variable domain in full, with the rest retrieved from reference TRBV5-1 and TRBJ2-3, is KAGVTQTPRYLIKTRGQQVTLSCSPISGHRSVSWYQQTPGQGLQFLFEYFSETQRNKGNFPGRFSGRQFSNSRSEMNVSTLELGDSALYLCASSSGGPDTQYFGPGTRLTVL.

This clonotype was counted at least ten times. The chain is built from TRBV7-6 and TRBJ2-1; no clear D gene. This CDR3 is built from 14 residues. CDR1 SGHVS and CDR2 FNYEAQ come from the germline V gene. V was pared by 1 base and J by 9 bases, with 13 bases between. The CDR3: CASSLDNRRSEQFF. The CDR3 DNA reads TGTGCCAGCAGCTTAGATAACAGAAGGAGTGAGCAGTTCTTC.

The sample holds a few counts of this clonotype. The CDR3, as DNA: TGTGCCAGCAGCCAAAGCGGGGGGGCTCTAGAGACCCAGTACTTC. Translation: CASSQSGGALETQYF. The rearrangement uses TRBV3-1 and TRBJ2-5, with 10 bases aligning to TRBD2. J was trimmed by 4 bases and V by 2 bases; bases with no gene match: 4. The CDR3 has 15 amino acids. Germline V gene sequence: CDR1 LGHDT, CDR2 YNNKEL (reference sequence).

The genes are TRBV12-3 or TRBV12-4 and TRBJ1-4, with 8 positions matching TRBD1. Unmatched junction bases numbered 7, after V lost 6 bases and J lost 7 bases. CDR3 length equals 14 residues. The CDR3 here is CASSLTGDFEKLFF. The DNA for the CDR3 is TGTGCCAGCAGCCTGACAGGGGATTTTGAAAAACTGTTTTTT.

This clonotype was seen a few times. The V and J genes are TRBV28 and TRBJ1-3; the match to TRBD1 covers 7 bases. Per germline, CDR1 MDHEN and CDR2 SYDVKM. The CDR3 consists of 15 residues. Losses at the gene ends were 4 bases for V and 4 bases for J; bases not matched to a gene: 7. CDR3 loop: CASSYGGTAGNTIYF. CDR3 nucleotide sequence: TGTGCCAGCAGTTATGGGGGGACAGCAGGAAACACCATATATTTT.

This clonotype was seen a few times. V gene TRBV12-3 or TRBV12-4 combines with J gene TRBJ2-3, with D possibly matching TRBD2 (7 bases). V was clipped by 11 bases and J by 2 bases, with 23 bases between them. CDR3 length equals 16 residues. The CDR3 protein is CASGGRGGIFTDTQYF. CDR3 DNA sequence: TGTGCCTCTGGGGGGCGCGGGGGCATATTCACAGATACGCAGTATTTT.

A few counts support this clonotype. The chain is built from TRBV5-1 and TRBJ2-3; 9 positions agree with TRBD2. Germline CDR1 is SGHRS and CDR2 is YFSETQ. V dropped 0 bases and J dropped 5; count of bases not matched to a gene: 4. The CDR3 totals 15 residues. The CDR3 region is CASSLAAGGQDTQYF. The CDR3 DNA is TGCGCCAGCAGCTTGGCCGCGGGGGGGCAAGATACGCAGTATTTT.

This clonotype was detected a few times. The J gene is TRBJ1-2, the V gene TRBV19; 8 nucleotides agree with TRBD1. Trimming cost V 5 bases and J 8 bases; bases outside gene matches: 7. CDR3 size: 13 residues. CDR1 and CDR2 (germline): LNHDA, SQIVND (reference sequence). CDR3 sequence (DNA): TGTGCCAGTAGTCCCCAGGGGGCAGGAGGCTACACCTTC. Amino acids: CASSPQGAGGYTF.

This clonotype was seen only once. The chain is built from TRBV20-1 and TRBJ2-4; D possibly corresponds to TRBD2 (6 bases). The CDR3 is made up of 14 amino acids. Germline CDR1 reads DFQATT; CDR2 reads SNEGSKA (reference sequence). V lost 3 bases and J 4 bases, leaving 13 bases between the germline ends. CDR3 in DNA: TGCAGTGCTAGTGAGCCCGGAGGGAAAAACATTCAGTACTTC. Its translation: CSASEPGGKNIQYF.

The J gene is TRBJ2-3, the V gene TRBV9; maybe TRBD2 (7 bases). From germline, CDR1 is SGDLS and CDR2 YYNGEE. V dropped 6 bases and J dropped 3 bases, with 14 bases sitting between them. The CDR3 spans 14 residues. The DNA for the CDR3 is TGTGCCAGCATGAGGGGGGGGGGAACAGATACGCAGTATTTT. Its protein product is CASMRGGGTDTQYF.

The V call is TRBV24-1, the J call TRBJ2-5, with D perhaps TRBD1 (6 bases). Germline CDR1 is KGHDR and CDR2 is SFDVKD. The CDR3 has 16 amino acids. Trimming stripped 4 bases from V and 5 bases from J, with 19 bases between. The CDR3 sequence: CATSDDPRRTVETQYF. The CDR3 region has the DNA TGTGCCACCAGTGACGACCCCCGGCGGACAGTTGAGACCCAGTACTTC.

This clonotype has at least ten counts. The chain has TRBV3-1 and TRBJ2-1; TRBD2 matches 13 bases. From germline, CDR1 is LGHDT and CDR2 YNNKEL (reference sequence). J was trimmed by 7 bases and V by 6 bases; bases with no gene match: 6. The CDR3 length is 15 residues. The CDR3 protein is CASSIGLAGENEQFF. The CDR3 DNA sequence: TGTGCCAGCAGTATCGGACTAGCGGGGGAAAATGAGCAGTTCTTC.

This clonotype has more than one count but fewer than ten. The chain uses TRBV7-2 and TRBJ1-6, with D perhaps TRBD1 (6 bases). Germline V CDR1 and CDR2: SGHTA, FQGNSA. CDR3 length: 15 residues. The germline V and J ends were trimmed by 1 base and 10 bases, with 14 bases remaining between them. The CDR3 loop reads CASSLVSGAGSPLHF. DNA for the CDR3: TGTGCCAGCAGCTTAGTTTCGGGGGCAGGGTCACCCCTCCACTTT.